What follows is one T cell receptor (beta chain) and its context. Antigen unknown. Doses given second, at about 4 or about 12 weeks, were pooled. This sample is drawn from a study of T cell responses to AZD1222 COVID-19 vaccine. Study-wide results and caveats: Repertoires were sampled only after the peak T cell response.

Repertoires were generated with immunoSEQ multiplex PCR, while TCRdb's copy carries only in-frame clones and drops some. This table holds more than 120,000 clones, about 86% found once. The receptor was isolated from an adult who received the AZD1222 COVID-19 vaccine. The material sequenced was peripheral blood, taken 28 days after the second AZD1222 dose.

DNA for the CDR3: TGCGCCAGCAGGATCACCGGGACTAGCGGGGGGCCCCCCACAGATACGCAGTATTTT. This codes for CASRITGTSGGPPTDTQYF. This sequence joins TRBV10-2 and TRBJ2-3; TRBD2 matches at 15 bases. V shed 6 bases and J 2 bases; nucleotides not matched to a gene: 12. CDR1 is WSHSY, CDR2 SAAADI, per germline. The CDR3 runs 19 residues.